This TCR beta chain was retrieved from a study of T-cell reconstitution after alpha-beta-depleted transplantation in children (dated by TCRdb to 2016 to 2018). With respect to the entire study: The study quantitatively tracked T-cell immune reconstitution after TCRalphabeta/CD19-depleted allogeneic hematopoietic cell transplantation in children using TCR repertoire profiling. The research as a whole found: Hyperexpanded clone frequencies declined over subsequent months; after one year, T-cell counts and TCRbeta diversity were mostly attributed to newly produced T cells. In some patients, high TCRbeta diversity at day 60 was attributed to recipient T cells and intrathymic progenitors that had survived conditioning. About two months after transplant, the apparently early recovery of alphabetaT-cell counts reportedly depended on just several hundred clones that had expanded rapidly and came from non-depleted graft cells.

The treatment or condition label here, explained by the study, means: allogeneic hematopoietic cell transplantation with graft depleted of TCRalphabeta T cells and CD19 B cells. The transplant recipients were children given TCRalphabeta/CD19-depleted allogeneic hematopoietic cell grafts. The germline V gene specifies SGHVS as CDR1 and FQNEAQ as CDR2. Reading from cysteine to phenylalanine, the CDR3 counts 12 amino acids. Here the CDR3 DNA is all that survives: 36 bases in frame from base 1. V lost 7 bases and J lost 7 bases; the stretch between them is 10 bases long. The library was produced with PCR. Sequencing took place on an Illumina HiSeq 2500. Molecular barcoding was employed in the preparation of TCR libraries, with unique molecular identifiers being used to normalize TCRbeta repertoire quantification. TCRdb reprocessing: public reads trimmed at Q25 with fastp, clones called with MiXCR, in-frame beta chains kept. Each CDR3 protein gets just one entry, which takes the most common genes and DNA from the rows behind it. Across this sample there are 200,000 to 250,000 distinct CDR3 sequences, with roughly a tenth seen only once. The ten largest account for 28% of the sample.

To note about this clonotype: Its antigen has not been determined. The input lacks base qualities; no much larger clone sits a single base away.

The origin of this receptor is a child less than two years old with acute myeloid leukemia, due to receive a stem cell transplant. The source material was PBMCs, sampled before TCRalphabeta/CD19-depleted stem cell transplant. The chain links TRBV7-8 with TRBJ2-2; no confident D gene assignment can be made. The nucleotides read TGTGCCAGCACCCTTGTGAACGGGGAGCTGTTTTTT. It encodes CASTLVNGELFF.